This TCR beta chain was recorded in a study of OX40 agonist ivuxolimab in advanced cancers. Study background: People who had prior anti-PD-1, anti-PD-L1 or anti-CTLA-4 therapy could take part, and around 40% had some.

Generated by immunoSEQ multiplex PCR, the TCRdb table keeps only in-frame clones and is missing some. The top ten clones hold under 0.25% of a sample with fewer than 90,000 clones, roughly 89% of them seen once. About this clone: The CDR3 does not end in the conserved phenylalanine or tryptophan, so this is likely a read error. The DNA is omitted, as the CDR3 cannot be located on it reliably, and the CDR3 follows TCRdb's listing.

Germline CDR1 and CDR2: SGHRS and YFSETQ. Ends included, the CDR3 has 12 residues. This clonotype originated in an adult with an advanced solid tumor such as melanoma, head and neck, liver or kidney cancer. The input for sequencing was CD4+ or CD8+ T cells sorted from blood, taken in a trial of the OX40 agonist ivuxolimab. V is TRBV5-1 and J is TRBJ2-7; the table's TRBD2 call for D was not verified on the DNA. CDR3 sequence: CASSLDGTSGIY.